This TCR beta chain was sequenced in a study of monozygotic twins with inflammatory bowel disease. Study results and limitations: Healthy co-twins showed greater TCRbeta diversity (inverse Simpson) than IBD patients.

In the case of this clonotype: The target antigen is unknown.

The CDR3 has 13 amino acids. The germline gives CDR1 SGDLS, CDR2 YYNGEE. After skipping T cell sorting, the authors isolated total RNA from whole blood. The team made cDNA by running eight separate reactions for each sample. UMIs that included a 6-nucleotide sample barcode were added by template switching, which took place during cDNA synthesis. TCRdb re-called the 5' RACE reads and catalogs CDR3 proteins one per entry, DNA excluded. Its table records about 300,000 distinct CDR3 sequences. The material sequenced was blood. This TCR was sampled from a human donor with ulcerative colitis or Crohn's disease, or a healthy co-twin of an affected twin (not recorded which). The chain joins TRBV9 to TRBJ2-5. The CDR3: CASSVASRETQYF.